This T cell receptor (beta chain) appears in the sequencing data of a study of blood T cell repertoires in COVID-19. About the research overall: PBMCs, B-cell-depleted T cells, or T cells were the source of the cDNA or gDNA that made up the material.

Unmatched junction bases numbered 3, after V lost 2 bases and J lost 5 bases. The CDR3 is 14 amino acids. Germline lookup yields CDR1 GTSNPN and CDR2 SVGIG (reference sequence). Individuals aged about 18 to 90 years were recruited from roughly 23 US areas. Grouping used clinical history reported by participants in a survey and questionnaire. The repertoire was sequenced with immunoSEQ multiplex PCR; TCRdb's copy has only in-frame clones and lacks some. In the table there are more than 300,000 clones, approximately 87% of which are singletons. This chain connects TRBV30 to TRBJ1-5, with TRBD1 identical over 10 bases. The TCR sequence derives from a man aged 35-49 years in a cohort exposed to, infected with or recovered from COVID-19 (not recorded which). Sequencing was performed on PBMCs or T cells enriched from blood (not recorded which). The CDR3 sequence is CAWSFGQGDQPQHF. CDR3 sequence (DNA): TGTGCCTGGAGTTTTGGACAGGGGGATCAGCCCCAGCATTTT. Variable domain in full (rest from reference TRBV30 and TRBJ1-5): SQTIHQWPATLVQPVGSPLSLECTVEGTSNPNLYWYRQAAGRGLQLLFYSVGIGQISSEVPQNLSASRPQDRQFILSSKKLLLSDSGFYLCAWSFGQGDQPQHFGDGTRLSIL.